This TCR beta chain was captured by sequencing in a study of CD8+ T cells in alopecia areata. The wider study: Oral tofacitinib, 5 to 10 mg twice daily, was given in an open-label trial. Study-level findings and limits: Lesional scalp displayed greater clonality than normal scalp, most notably in alopecia totalis/universalis.

The treatment is: oral pan-JAK inhibitor, 5-10 mg twice daily. Peripheral blood and lesional scalp punch biopsies were taken from alopecia areata patients. As to this clone: The target antigen is unknown.

J gave up 5 bases and V 2 bases, and 5 bases lay outside the gene matches. From germline, CDR1 is SGHNT and CDR2 YYREEE (reference sequence). This CDR3 region has 15 residues. As the sequencing template, cDNA was produced by extracting RNA and reverse transcribing it. Clones were sequenced by immunoSEQ multiplex PCR, and TCRdb holds only the in-frame ones, with some missing. The sample includes 100,000 to 150,000 clones, over 60% of them seen just once. The sample was CD4+ T cells sorted from blood, taken at week 4, from a patient treated with tofacitinib. This clonotype was sampled from a human donor with alopecia areata. The chain has TRBV5-4 and TRBJ2-5; TRBD1 matches at 11 bases. The CDR3 sequence: CASSLGQGAWETQYF. CDR3 in DNA: TGTGCCAGCAGCTTAGGACAGGGGGCTTGGGAGACCCAGTACTTC. Based on the CDR3 plus reference TRBV5-4 and TRBJ2-5, the full variable domain is ETGVTQSPTHLIKTRGQQVTLRCSSQSGHNTVSWYQQALGQGPQFIFQYYREEENGRGNFPPRFSGLQFPNYSSELNVNALELDDSALYLCASSLGQGAWETQYFGPGTRLLVL.